This TCR beta chain comes out of a study of control samples from healthy donors and cancer patients. Only in-frame clones appear in the TCRdb table, and some are missing; sequencing was by immunoSEQ multiplex PCR. This repertoire shows about 160,000 clones, 96% found once; its top ten account for approximately 0.97%. The ends were cut back, 2 bases at V and 7 bases at J, with 12 bases in the middle. CDR1 and CDR2 (germline): SGHTA, FQGNSA. The CDR3 contains 15 residues. This chain links TRBV7-2 with TRBJ1-6; the D is unclear. The source material was blood. The receptor comes from a woman aged 25 to 39 in good health. The CDR3 bases are TGTGCCAGCAGCTTAAATCGCCAGATCAATTCACCCCTCCACTTT. Translation: CASSLNRQINSPLHF.